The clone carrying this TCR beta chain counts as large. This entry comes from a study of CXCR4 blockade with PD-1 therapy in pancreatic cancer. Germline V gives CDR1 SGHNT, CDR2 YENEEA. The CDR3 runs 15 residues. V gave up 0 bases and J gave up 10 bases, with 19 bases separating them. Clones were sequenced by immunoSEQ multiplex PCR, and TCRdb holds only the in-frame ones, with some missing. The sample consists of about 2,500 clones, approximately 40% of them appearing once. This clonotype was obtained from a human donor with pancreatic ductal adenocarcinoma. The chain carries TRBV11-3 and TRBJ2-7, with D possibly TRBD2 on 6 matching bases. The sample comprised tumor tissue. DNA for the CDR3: TGTGCCAGCAGCTTAGATCGGGTTGGGATGGGAGGTCAGTACTTC. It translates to CASSLDRVGMGGQYF.